This T cell receptor beta chain was observed in a study of control samples from healthy donors and cancer patients. The V and J ends lost 5 bases and 6 bases respectively, with 9 bases between them. The CDR3 is 12 amino acids. Using immunoSEQ multiplex PCR, the repertoire was profiled, and TCRdb retains in-frame clones only, with some absent. The data contain some 130,000 clones, about nine tenths of them singletons. V gene TRBV12-3 or TRBV12-4 combines with J gene TRBJ2-3; D gene ambiguous. The specimen sequenced was blood. The source of this sequence is a woman aged 25 to 39 in good health. This chain's CDR3 is CASSPFGDTQYF. The CDR3 DNA reads as TGTGCCAGCAGTCCCTTTGGGGATACGCAGTATTTT.